This entry lists 20 T cell receptor beta chains sequenced from one sample in a study of shared clonotypes between healthy human individuals. Libraries were prepared by immunoSEQ multiplex PCR; TCRdb keeps only in-frame clonotypes and omits some of them. This table holds under 600,000 clones, roughly 72% found once. Sequencing used PBMCs. The receptors derive from a woman in her 40s in good health. Some clones in this sample may be carry-over from other donors' samples.

In this sample, this clone turned up a few times. The chain has TRBV4-1 and TRBJ1-1; tentatively, D is TRBD1 (5 bases). The CDR3 is 15 amino acids. The germline gives CDR1 MGHRA, CDR2 YSYEKL. V gave up 4 bases and J gave up 5 bases, with 17 bases separating them. For the CDR3, the DNA is TGCGCCAGCAGCCCCGTCCCGGGGGTTTGGACTGAAGCTTTCTTT. This gives the protein CASSPVPGVWTEAFF.

The J gene is TRBJ1-2, the V gene TRBV4-2, with 8 nucleotides matching TRBD1. V was pared by 5 bases and J by 3 bases, with 5 bases of the junction left unmatched. The CDR3 is 14 amino acids. Per the germline V gene, CDR1 is LGHNA and CDR2 is YNFKEQ. The CDR3, as DNA: TGTGCCAGCAGCAGCCCAGGGGGCGACTATGGCTACACCTTC. The encoded protein is CASSSPGGDYGYTF.

Remarks on this clone: Given a far larger clone just one base away, this is likely a sequencing read error. The genes are TRBV20-1 and TRBJ1-1; no clear D. Germline assignment: CDR1 DFQATT and CDR2 SNEGSKA (reference sequence). The CDR3 loop spans 11 amino acids. CDR3 in amino acids: CSASKNTEVFF. CDR3 bases: TGCAGTGCTAGTAAGAACACTGAAGTTTTCTTT.

V is TRBV18 and J is TRBJ1-5; D may be TRBD1 (5 bases). CDR1 and CDR2 from the germline V gene are KGHSH and LQKENI. There are 13 residues in the CDR3. Trimming removed 6 bases at V and 5 bases at J, with 11 bases between. The CDR3 sequence: CASSRRGDQPQHF. CDR3 bases: TGTGCCAGCTCCCGGCGGGGGGATCAGCCCCAGCATTTT.

This clone has a handful of counts. This could be a read error, since a much larger clone is one nucleotide away. The chain joins TRBV18 to TRBJ1-3; a weak D match, TRBD1 (5 bases). CDR1 and CDR2 (germline): KGHSH, LQKENI. The CDR3 extends over 14 amino acids. The CDR3 loop reads CASSPLDSRNTICF. CDR3 in DNA: TGTGCCAGCTCACCACTAGACAGCAGAAACACCATATGTTTT.

The chain employs TRBV28 and TRBJ2-7; the match to TRBD1 covers 11 bases. V dropped 6 bases and J dropped 5; count of bases not matched to a gene: 12. This CDR3 spans 16 amino acids. Germline V CDR1 and CDR2: MDHEN, SYDVKM. CDR3: CASSIRTGGFPHEQYF. In DNA form, the CDR3 reads TGTGCCAGCAGCATCCGGACAGGGGGCTTCCCCCACGAGCAGTACTTC.

The chain links TRBV2 to TRBJ1-4; D is possibly TRBD1 (6 bases). The CDR3 sequence is 15 residues long. From germline, CDR1 is SNHLY and CDR2 FYNNEI. Trimming stripped 4 bases from V and 7 bases from J, with 16 bases between. The CDR3 sequence is CASSGSGGGGEKLFF. CDR3 bases: TGTGCCAGCAGTGGGTCCGGGGGAGGGGGTGAAAAACTGTTTTTT.

V and J are TRBV6-1 and TRBJ1-5; 9 bases are a match to TRBD1. The CDR3 is 14 residues long. Trimming removed 5 bases from V and 2 bases from J; junction bases left unmatched: 1. The germline V gene encodes CDR1 MNHNS and CDR2 SASEGT. Here the CDR3 reads CASSRTGGNQPQHF. For the CDR3, the DNA is TGTGCCAGCAGTCGGACAGGGGGCAATCAGCCCCAGCATTTT.

The J gene is TRBJ2-7, the V gene TRBV5-5, with 7 bases that match TRBD2. Germline CDR1 reads SGHKS; CDR2 reads YYEKEE (reference sequence). V lost 2 bases, J lost 7 bases, and 15 bases stayed unmatched. This CDR3 is built from 16 residues. In DNA, the CDR3 is TGTGCCAGCAGCTTAATTTGGGTCAGGGAGGGAGGGGAGCAGTACTTC. Its protein is CASSLIWVREGGEQYF.

This clone was seen a single time. The gene calls are TRBV9 and TRBJ2-5; the D gene could be TRBD1 or TRBD2 (5 bases each). This CDR3 spans 13 amino acids. V shed 3 bases and J shed 7 bases, with 13 bases lying between them. The V gene's germline CDR1 is SGDLS and CDR2 YYNGEE. CDR3 protein: CASSADSRGTQYF. The CDR3 bases are TGTGCCAGCAGCGCCGACAGCCGGGGGACCCAGTACTTC.

This clone came up a few times. This chain uses TRBV7-8 with TRBJ1-2; D is unresolved. CDR3 length: 14 residues. V was trimmed by 0 bases and J by 4 bases, leaving 9 bases between them. Germline V lookup: CDR1 SGHVS, CDR2 FQNEAQ. The CDR3 coding sequence is TGTGCCAGCAGCTTAGCGAAAGGGTCCTATGGCTACACCTTC. This gives the protein CASSLAKGSYGYTF.

Details on this clone: A much larger clonotype is one base distant, so this may be a read error. The sample carries other DNA sequences with the same CDR3. The V and J genes are TRBV6-1 and TRBJ2-2; 8 bases match TRBD2. Germline V lookup: CDR1 MNHNS, CDR2 SASEGT. The CDR3 contains 15 residues. The CDR3 nucleotides read TGTGCCAGCAGTGCCGGGAGGGCGCGCACCGGGGAACTGTTTTTT. Its protein product is CASSAGRARTGELFF.

About this clone: Other DNA sequences in the sample encode the same CDR3. V is TRBV27 and J is TRBJ2-7, with D perhaps TRBD2 (6 bases). Trimming shortened V by 2 bases and J by 1 base, and 6 bases separated the two germline ends. This CDR3 is built from 13 residues. CDR1 is MNHEY and CDR2 is SMNVEV in the germline V gene (reference sequence). The CDR3 sequence is CASSLRGSYEQYF. As DNA, the CDR3 is TGTGCCAGCAGTTTACGGGGGTCCTACGAGCAGTACTTC.

This clone was seen just once. This may be a read error: a much more frequent sequence differs by one nucleotide. The V and J genes are TRBV29-1 and TRBJ2-7; perhaps TRBD1 as D (6 bases). This CDR3 region has 14 residues. V shed 5 bases and J shed 6 bases, with 20 bases lying between them. CDR1 is SQVTM, CDR2 ANQGSEA, per germline. The CDR3 coding sequence is TGCAGCGTTACTCCAGGGGATAGGTCTATCGAGCAGTACTTC. It specifies CSVTPGDRSIEQYF.

The rearrangement links TRBV9 to TRBJ2-1, with TRBD2 matching over 12 bases. In germline, CDR1 is SGDLS, CDR2 YYNGEE. The CDR3 totals 14 residues. V gave up 9 bases and J gave up 9 bases; unmatched junction bases: 10. CDR3 sequence reads: CATSRLAGEGEQFF. In nucleotides, the CDR3 is TGTGCCACCTCAAGACTAGCGGGAGAGGGTGAGCAGTTCTTC.

The chain is built from TRBV4-1 and TRBJ1-1, with D possibly matching TRBD1 (5 bases). V was pared by 4 bases and J by 5 bases, with 17 bases between. The CDR3 contains 15 residues. Germline CDR1 reads MGHRA; CDR2 reads YSYEKL. In nucleotides, the CDR3 is TGCGCCAGCAGCCCCCGAGGGGAGGGAGGGACTGAAGCTTTCTTT. Protein product: CASSPRGEGGTEAFF.

This clone was counted once. The chain recombines TRBV25-1 with TRBJ2-7; D is perhaps TRBD1 (5 bases). This CDR3 contains 13 residues. CDR1 and CDR2 (germline): MGHDK, SYGVNS. V dropped 5 bases and J dropped 0 bases, with 8 bases sitting between them. DNA of the CDR3: TGTGCCAGCAGTCAGGGTGTCTCCTACGAGCAGTACTTC. The encoded protein is CASSQGVSYEQYF.

This chain links TRBV28 with TRBJ1-3, with TRBD1 as a possible D gene (6 bases). Germline V gene data show CDR1 as MDHEN and CDR2 as SYDVKM. Between the trimmed V and J ends, which lost 7 bases and 0 bases, there was a span of 16 bases. The CDR3 is 16 residues long. CDR3 coding DNA: TGTGCCAGCACACTCTCGACAGGAGGCTCTGGAAACACCATATATTTT. Amino acids: CASTLSTGGSGNTIYF.

J is TRBJ2-7 and V is TRBV4-1, with D uncertain. Trimming pared 1 base from V and 2 bases from J, leaving 9 bases between. Per the germline V gene, CDR1 is MGHRA and CDR2 is YSYEKL. The CDR3 spans 14 residues. CDR3: CASSQVIRPYEQYF. The DNA for the CDR3 is TGCGCCAGCAGCCAAGTTATCAGACCCTACGAGCAGTACTTC.

The chain links TRBV14 to TRBJ1-3, with 7 bases lining up with TRBD1. This CDR3 contains 15 residues. V shed 4 bases, J shed 0 bases, and the junction held 3 bases outside the gene matches. Looked up from germline, CDR1 is SGHDN and CDR2 is FVKESK. This chain's CDR3 is CASSPGQASGNTIYF. The CDR3 DNA reads TGTGCCAGCAGCCCAGGACAGGCCTCTGGAAACACCATATATTTT.